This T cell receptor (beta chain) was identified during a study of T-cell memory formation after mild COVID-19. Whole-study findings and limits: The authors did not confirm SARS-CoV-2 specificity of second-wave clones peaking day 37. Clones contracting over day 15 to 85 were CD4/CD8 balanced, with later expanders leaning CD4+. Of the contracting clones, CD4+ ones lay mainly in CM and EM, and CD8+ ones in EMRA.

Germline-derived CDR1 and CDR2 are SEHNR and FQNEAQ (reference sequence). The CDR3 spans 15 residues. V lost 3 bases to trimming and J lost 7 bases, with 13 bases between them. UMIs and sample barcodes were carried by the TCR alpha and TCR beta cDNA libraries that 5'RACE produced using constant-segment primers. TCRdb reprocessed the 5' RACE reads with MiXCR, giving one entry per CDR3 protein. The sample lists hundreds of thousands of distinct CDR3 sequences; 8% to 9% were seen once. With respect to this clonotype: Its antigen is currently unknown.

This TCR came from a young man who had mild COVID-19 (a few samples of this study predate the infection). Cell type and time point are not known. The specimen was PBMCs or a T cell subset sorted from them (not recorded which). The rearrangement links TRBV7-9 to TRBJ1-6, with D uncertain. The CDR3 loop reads CASSLSGQENSPLHF. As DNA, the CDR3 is TGTGCCAGCAGCTTGTCCGGCCAGGAGAATTCACCCCTCCACTTT.